This T cell receptor (beta chain) was recorded in a study of cytomegalovirus exposure and HLA in healthy donors. Study results and caveats: When the data were analyzed later, several of the most significant clusters appeared to be linked to common viral pathogens.

The PCR made use of 60 Vbeta and 13 Jbeta primers. The assay was immunoSEQ multiplex PCR, and TCRdb's table has in-frame clones only and misses some. The sample shows 95,000 to 100,000 clones, roughly 70% of them seen only once. This clone occurred a few times. Its antigen is still unknown. This sequence originates from a man in his forties or fifties in good health and CMV-seronegative. Input material: PBMCs.

CDR3 DNA sequence: TGTGCCAGCAGCTTCCCCCTCACAGAAAAAACCGTCTATGGCTACACCTTC. This gives the protein CASSFPLTEKTVYGYTF. V and J are TRBV5-6 and TRBJ1-2; unclear D gene. Deletions cut 2 bases from V and 4 bases from J, with 21 bases between. The CDR3 totals 17 residues. Germline V gene sequence: CDR1 SGHDT, CDR2 YYEEEE.